This TCR beta chain was captured by sequencing in a study of blood T cell repertoires in COVID-19. The CDR3 totals 17 residues. V was pared by 7 bases and J by 9 bases, with 20 bases of the junction left unmatched. Germline V gene lookup returns CDR1 LNHDA and CDR2 SQIVND (reference sequence). Only in-frame clones appear in the TCRdb table, and some are missing; sequencing was by immunoSEQ multiplex PCR. The sample has around 240,000 clones, 70% to 90% seen once. Participants spanned ages roughly 18 to 95 years and resided in about two dozen US areas. Two negative PCRs, clearance, or symptom resolution were required of recovered Cohort 3 donors.

The clonotype comes from a woman between 45 and 60 years old who had recovered from COVID-19. V usage is TRBV19 and J usage is TRBJ2-1, with 8 bases that match TRBD2. Input material: PBMCs or T cells enriched from blood (not recorded which). CDR3 DNA sequence: TGTGCCAGTAAGGGGGAGTCCGGGACTAGTCAAAGTCTTGAGCAGTTCTTC. Encoded protein: CASKGESGTSQSLEQFF.